Shown below are 22 T cell receptor beta chains from a single sample sequenced in a study of CD8+ T cells in alopecia areata. RNA was isolated and reverse transcribed to cDNA, the sequencing template. Profiled with immunoSEQ multiplex PCR; TCRdb holds only in-frame clones, not every one. The sample shows 90,000 to 130,000 clones, approximately 59% of them seen only once. Sequences were obtained from CD8+ T cells sorted from blood. The receptors derive from a human donor in good health.

This clone has only a few counts. V is TRBV4-3 and J is TRBJ2-7; 9 bases fit TRBD2. The J segment lost 6 bases and the V segment lost 2 bases, leaving 2 bases of the junction unmatched. From germline, CDR1 is LGHNA and CDR2 YSLEER. This CDR3 comprises 13 residues. The CDR3 here is CASSQILAGEQYF. The CDR3 DNA sequence: TGCGCCAGCAGCCAAATACTAGCGGGCGAGCAGTACTTC.

The V and J genes are TRBV7-8 and TRBJ2-1; weak D call: TRBD2 (6 bases). Germline V gives CDR1 SGHVS, CDR2 FQNEAQ. There are 15 residues in the CDR3. V lost 5 bases and J lost 2, with 13 bases in between. CDR3 amino acids: CASSLTSSAYNEQFF. Written as DNA, the CDR3 is TGTGCCAGCAGCCTGACTAGTAGCGCCTACAATGAGCAGTTCTTC.

This clone has just a few counts. The same CDR3 arises from other DNA sequences in this sample as well. This sequence joins TRBV5-1 and TRBJ2-7; tentatively, D is TRBD2 (5 bases). Germline V gene sequence: CDR1 SGHRS, CDR2 YFSETQ. Deletions cut 0 bases from V and 2 bases from J, with 9 bases between. This CDR3 is 14 amino acids long. CDR3 loop: CASSLGRETYEQYF. For the CDR3, the DNA is TGCGCCAGCAGCTTGGGACGGGAAACCTACGAGCAGTACTTC.

The rearrangement joins TRBV6-5 to TRBJ1-5; tentatively, D is TRBD1 (6 bases). The V end was cut by 5 bases, the J end by 4 bases, with 15 bases between. CDR1 and CDR2 from the germline V gene are MNHEY and SVGAGI. CDR3 length: 15 residues. CDR3 DNA: TGTGCCAGCAGTACTGGACAGTTCCCTAATCAGCCCCAGCATTTT. Translation gives CASSTGQFPNQPQHF.

This clone was seen only a few times. This chain links TRBV5-6 with TRBJ2-3; no reliable D call. This CDR3 is 16 amino acids long. From germline, CDR1 is SGHDT and CDR2 YYEEEE. V lost 4 bases, J lost 2 bases, and 17 bases lay in between. CDR3 nucleotides: TGTGCCAGCAGCCTCGAACCGAATGACCTCACAGATACGCAGTATTTT. This sequence encodes CASSLEPNDLTDTQYF.

The chain uses TRBV2 and TRBJ2-1; D is possibly TRBD1 (7 bases). The CDR3 has 15 amino acids. Germline V gene lookup returns CDR1 SNHLY and CDR2 FYNNEI. V was shortened by 10 bases and J by 1 base, with 17 bases between the two germline ends. As DNA, the CDR3 is TGTGCCACCATTGCGACAGGGAGGTCCTACAATGAGCAGTTCTTC. This sequence encodes CATIATGRSYNEQFF.

The chain recombines TRBV28 with TRBJ2-7; TRBD1 or TRBD2 may be the D gene (5 bases each). The germline V and J ends were trimmed by 7 bases and 3 bases, with 19 bases remaining between them. The V gene's germline CDR1 is MDHEN and CDR2 SYDVKM. There are 15 residues in the CDR3. The CDR3: CASTENGDRHYEQYF. Written as DNA, the CDR3 is TGTGCCAGCACCGAGAATGGGGACCGCCACTACGAGCAGTACTTC.

The chain couples TRBV5-6 to TRBJ1-5; possibly TRBD1 for D (6 bases). CDR1 is SGHDT, CDR2 YYEEEE, per germline. CDR3 size: 16 residues. Trimming pared 4 bases from V and 0 bases from J, leaving 14 bases between. The CDR3 sequence: CASSLGTPYSNQPQHF. The CDR3 bases are TGTGCCAGCAGCCTTGGGACACCTTATAGCAATCAGCCCCAGCATTTT.

The genes are TRBV5-6 and TRBJ2-7; 10 nucleotides line up with TRBD1. CDR3 length equals 13 residues. After removal of 4 bases from V and 5 bases from J, the junction contained 3 bases not matched to a gene. Germline CDR1 is SGHDT and CDR2 is YYEEEE. CDR3 coding DNA: TGTGCCAGCAGCGCGGGACAGGGGAACGAGCAGTACTTC. This encodes CASSAGQGNEQYF.

The CDR3 is CASSLGSGGSYEQYF. CDR3 DNA sequence: TGTGCCAGCAGCTTAGGGAGCGGGGGATCCTACGAGCAGTACTTC. This chain joins TRBV11-2 and TRBJ2-7, with 8 positions matching TRBD2. Germline V gene data show CDR1 as SGHAT and CDR2 as FQNNGV. Trimming cost V 1 base and J 1 base; bases outside gene matches: 3. This CDR3 contains 15 residues. The whole variable domain, filled in from reference TRBV11-2 and TRBJ2-7, reads EAGVAQSPRYKIIEKRQSVAFWCNPISGHATLYWYQQILGQGPKLLIQFQNNGVVDDSQLPKDRFSAERLKGVDSTLKIQPAKLEDSAVYLCASSLGSGGSYEQYFGPGTRLTVT.

This clone occurred once. This chain joins TRBV5-6 and TRBJ1-1; D is undetermined. Germline values: CDR1 SGHDT, CDR2 YYEEEE. Trimming shortened V by 4 bases and J by 0 bases, and 7 bases separated the two germline ends. The CDR3 has 13 residues. CDR3 nucleotide sequence: TGTGCCAGCAGCGTGTTGATGAACACTGAAGCTTTCTTT. Encoded protein: CASSVLMNTEAFF.

This chain connects TRBV28 to TRBJ2-1, with TRBD2 identical over 13 bases. Germline V gene data show CDR1 as MDHEN and CDR2 as SYDVKM. The V and J ends lost 1 base and 15 bases, in that order; junction bases with no gene match: 6. CDR3 length: 14 amino acids. Written as DNA, the CDR3 is TGTGCCAGCAGTTTATTTGAGGGACTAGCGGGGCGGTTCTTC. Protein: CASSLFEGLAGRFF. Complete variable domain (other parts from reference TRBV28 and TRBJ2-1): DVKVTQSSRYLVKRTGEKVFLECVQDMDHENMFWYRQDPGLGLRLIYFSYDVKMKEKGDIPEGYSVSREKKERFSLILESASTNQTSMYLCASSLFEGLAGRFFGPGTRLTVL.

The V and J genes are TRBV21-1 and TRBJ2-3. TRBV21-1 is a known pseudogene. The CDR3 consists of 14 residues. The CDR3 spells CASSKPGYTDTQYF. CDR3 in DNA: TGTGCCAGCAGCAAACCGGGCTACACAGATACGCAGTATTTT.

The table lists this clone with a few counts. The rearrangement joins TRBV7-9 to TRBJ1-2; the match to TRBD1 covers 9 bases. The CDR3 extends over 14 amino acids. The germline V gene encodes CDR1 SEHNR and CDR2 FQNEAQ (reference sequence). Trimming at V came to 5 bases and at J to 5 bases, leaving 6 bases not matched to a gene. The CDR3 DNA reads as TGTGCCAGCAGCCACACCGGGACAGGGTATGGCTACACCTTC. Protein: CASSHTGTGYGYTF.

The CDR3 nucleotides read TGTGCCACCATGAGACAGGGGGTTGAGGCCTACGAGCAGTACTTC. Translating gives CATMRQGVEAYEQYF. The chain is built from TRBV10-3 and TRBJ2-7; 9 positions agree with TRBD1. This CDR3 spans 15 amino acids. V lost 10 bases, J lost 2 bases, and 12 bases stayed unmatched. Germline V gene lookup returns CDR1 ENHRY and CDR2 SYGVKD.

The chain uses TRBV6-1 and TRBJ2-3; D is possibly TRBD1 or TRBD2 (5 bases each). Per germline, CDR1 MNHNS and CDR2 SASEGT. The CDR3 has 18 residues. The ends were cut back, 0 bases at V and 0 bases at J, with 16 bases in the middle. CDR3 DNA sequence: TGTGCCAGCAGTGAAGCGATAGTGAGGGCAGGGAGCACAGATACGCAGTATTTT. Residues: CASSEAIVRAGSTDTQYF.

The chain recombines TRBV7-8 with TRBJ2-2; D uncertain. V was pared by 4 bases and J by 4 bases, with 7 bases between. In germline, CDR1 is SGHVS, CDR2 FQNEAQ. CDR3 length equals 13 residues. CDR3 DNA: TGTGCCAGCAGCTCAATAGGCACCGGGGAGCTGTTTTTT. The encoded protein is CASSSIGTGELFF.

The chain couples TRBV30 to TRBJ1-5; D is possibly TRBD1 (6 bases). Germline V lookup: CDR1 GTSNPN, CDR2 SVGIG (reference sequence). With 0 bases removed from V and 4 bases from J, the gap between germline ends came to 7 bases. The CDR3 totals 13 residues. CDR3 nucleotide sequence: TGTGCCTGGAGTGTAACAGGGAATCAGCCCCAGCATTTT. It codes for CAWSVTGNQPQHF.

The CDR3 loop is CASSSTDTQYF. In nucleotides, the CDR3 is TGTGCCAGCAGCTCGACAGATACGCAGTATTTT. This chain connects TRBV7-9 to TRBJ2-3, with unresolved D. Germline CDR1 reads SEHNR; CDR2 reads FQNEAQ (reference sequence). This CDR3 contains 11 residues. V was clipped by 4 bases and J by 3 bases, with 2 bases between them.

This chain links TRBV5-1 with TRBJ2-2; perhaps TRBD1 as D (5 bases). Trimming took 0 bases from V and 5 from J, leaving 8 bases between them. Germline V lookup: CDR1 SGHRS, CDR2 YFSETQ. CDR3 length: 14 amino acids. The CDR3 sequence is CASSLGQKTGELFF. The CDR3 bases are TGCGCCAGCAGCTTGGGACAGAAGACCGGGGAGCTGTTTTTT.

The V gene is TRBV5-1, the J gene TRBJ2-1; 12 nucleotides match TRBD2. Trimming removed 4 bases from V and 4 bases from J; junction bases left unmatched: 6. CDR1 is SGHRS, CDR2 YFSETQ, per germline. This CDR3 has 16 amino acids. In DNA, the CDR3 is TGCGCCAGCAGCCCCTCGACTAGCGGGGGATACAATGAGCAGTTCTTC. Protein product: CASSPSTSGGYNEQFF.

This chain links TRBV6-5 with TRBJ2-7, with a possible D match to TRBD2 (7 bases). Germline loops: CDR1 MNHEY, CDR2 SVGAGI. The CDR3 sequence is 15 residues long. V was trimmed by 4 bases and J by 2 bases, leaving 15 bases between them. The CDR3 nucleotides read TGTGCCAGCAGTTCAGTGGGGGGGCCTACCTACGAGCAGTACTTC. This sequence encodes CASSSVGGPTYEQYF.